The 2 T cell receptor beta chains presented below share a single source sample, sequenced in a study of cytomegalovirus exposure and HLA in healthy donors. Primers included in the PCR were 60 Vbeta and 13 Jbeta primers. TCRdb keeps only in-frame clones here, not all; method: immunoSEQ multiplex PCR. The sample contains 130,000 to 150,000 clones, around 80% of which appear only once. Sequencing input: PBMCs. The receptors derive from a female donor in good health and CMV-seronegative.

This clone was detected only a few times. The chain carries TRBV27 and TRBJ1-2, with TRBD1 matching over 9 bases. This CDR3 spans 15 amino acids. Germline assignment: CDR1 MNHEY and CDR2 SMNVEV (reference sequence). V shed 5 bases and J 6 bases; nucleotides not matched to a gene: 10. CDR3 loop: CASSKRTGEYNGYTF. DNA of the CDR3: TGTGCCAGCAGTAAAAGGACAGGGGAATATAATGGCTACACCTTC.

This clone was seen once. The genes are TRBV7-3 and TRBJ1-2, with D perhaps matching TRBD1 (5 bases). Trimming took off 5 bases at V and 2 bases at J, with 9 bases between the two ends. The CDR3 loop spans 13 amino acids. CDR1 and CDR2 (germline): SGHTA, FQGTGA. The CDR3 DNA sequence: TGTGCCAGCAGCCCAGGGAGGAACTATGGCTACACCTTC. As protein: CASSPGRNYGYTF.